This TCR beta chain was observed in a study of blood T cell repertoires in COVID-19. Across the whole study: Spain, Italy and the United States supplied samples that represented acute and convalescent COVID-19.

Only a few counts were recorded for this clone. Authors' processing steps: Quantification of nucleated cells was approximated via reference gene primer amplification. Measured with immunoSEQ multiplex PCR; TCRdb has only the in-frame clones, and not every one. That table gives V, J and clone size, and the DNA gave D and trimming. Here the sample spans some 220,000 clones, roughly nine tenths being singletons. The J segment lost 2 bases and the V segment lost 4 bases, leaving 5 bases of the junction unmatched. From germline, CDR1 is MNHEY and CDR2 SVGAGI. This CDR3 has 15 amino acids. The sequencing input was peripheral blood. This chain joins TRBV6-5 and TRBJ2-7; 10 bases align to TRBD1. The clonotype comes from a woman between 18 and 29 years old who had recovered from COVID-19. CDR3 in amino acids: CASSLGQGIAYEQYF. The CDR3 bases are TGTGCCAGCAGTTTGGGACAGGGGATCGCCTACGAGCAGTACTTC.